This T cell receptor beta chain was captured in a study of cytomegalovirus exposure and HLA in healthy donors. PCR employed 60 Vbeta and 13 Jbeta primers. The assay was immunoSEQ multiplex PCR, and TCRdb's table has in-frame clones only and misses some. The sample has about 160,000 clones, 80% to 90% seen once; the top ten hold 5.5% to 8%. This CDR3 is built from 16 residues. Germline CDR1 SEHNR, CDR2 FQNEAQ (reference sequence). Trimming left V 5 bases short and J 7 bases short, with 20 bases between. The sequence derives from a woman aged 30 to 39 in good health and CMV-seropositive. The sample was PBMCs. V is TRBV7-9 and J is TRBJ1-4; D may be TRBD1 (5 bases). The CDR3 sequence: CASSMTVFGFPEKLFF. The DNA for the CDR3 is TGTGCCAGCAGCATGACAGTCTTCGGATTCCCTGAAAAACTGTTTTTT.